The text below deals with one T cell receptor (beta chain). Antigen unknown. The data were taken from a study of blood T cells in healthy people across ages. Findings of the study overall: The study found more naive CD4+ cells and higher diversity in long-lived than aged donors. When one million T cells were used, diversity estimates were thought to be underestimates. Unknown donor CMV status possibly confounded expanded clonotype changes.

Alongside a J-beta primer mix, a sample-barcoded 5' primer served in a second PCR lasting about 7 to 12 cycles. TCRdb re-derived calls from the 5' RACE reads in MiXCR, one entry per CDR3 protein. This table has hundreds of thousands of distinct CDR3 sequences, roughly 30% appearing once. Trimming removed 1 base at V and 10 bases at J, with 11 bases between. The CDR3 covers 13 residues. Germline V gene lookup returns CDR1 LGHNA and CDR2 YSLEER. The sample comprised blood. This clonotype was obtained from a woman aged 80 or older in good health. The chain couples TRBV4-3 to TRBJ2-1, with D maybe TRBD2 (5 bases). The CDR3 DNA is TGCGCCAGCAGCCAAGCGCCAGACTACGAGCAGTTCTTC. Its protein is CASSQAPDYEQFF.